The 3 T cell receptor beta chains presented below share a single source sample, sequenced in a study of blood T cell repertoires in COVID-19. Here immunoSEQ multiplex PCR was the method, and the copy in TCRdb shows in-frame clones only, minus some. This table holds 25,000 to 30,000 clones, about 87% found once. Sequences were obtained from peripheral blood. These receptor sequences come from a human donor in a cohort sampled during active COVID-19.

This chain links TRBV6-6 with TRBJ2-7; 9 nucleotides align to TRBD2. The CDR3 totals 14 residues. Trimming removed 6 bases from V and 1 base from J; junction bases left unmatched: 4. Germline lookup yields CDR1 MNHNY and CDR2 SVGAGI (reference sequence). The CDR3 loop reads CASSPGLASYEQYF. CDR3 DNA sequence: TGTGCCAGCAGCCCAGGACTAGCGTCCTACGAGCAGTACTTC.

The gene calls are TRBV5-5 and TRBJ2-1, with D maybe TRBD2 (5 bases). Germline V gene lookup returns CDR1 SGHKS and CDR2 YYEKEE (reference sequence). The germline V and J ends were trimmed by 1 base and 5 bases, with 7 bases remaining between them. CDR3 length equals 13 residues. CDR3 amino acids: CASSLPTNNEQFF. CDR3 DNA sequence: TGTGCCAGCAGCTTGCCGACTAACAATGAGCAGTTCTTC.

This clone was observed once. CDR3 nucleotide sequence: TGTGCCAGCAGTTTAGGCAGGGGCGTCTACGAGCAGTACTTC. It translates to CASSLGRGVYEQYF. The V call is TRBV28, the J call TRBJ2-7, with a possible D match to TRBD1 (6 bases). Trimming removed 2 bases from V and 3 bases from J, with 11 bases in between. This CDR3 has 14 amino acids. Germline CDR1 reads MDHEN; CDR2 reads SYDVKM.